This record looks at one T cell receptor (beta chain) sequence and its context. This entry belongs to a study of blood T cell repertoires in COVID-19. Study at large: From the United States, Italy and Spain came samples of acute and convalescent COVID-19.

The authors' processing: Quantification of nucleated cells was approximated via reference gene primer amplification. TCRdb's table, derived via immunoSEQ multiplex PCR, lists solely in-frame clones and lacks some. From that table come the V and J calls and clone size; the DNA was used to work out D and trimming. The sample lists about 85,000 clones, 88% occurring once. Sequencing was performed on peripheral blood. The source is a woman over 75 with acute or convalescent COVID-19.

CDR3: CASSFGGTNEQYF. DNA for the CDR3: TGTGCCAGCAGTTTTGGGGGGACGAACGAGCAGTACTTC. The V and J genes are TRBV6-6 and TRBJ2-7; a weak D match, TRBD2 (6 bases). Trimming shortened V by 4 bases and J by 5 bases, and 12 bases separated the two germline ends. The CDR3 consists of 13 residues. Germline lookup yields CDR1 MNHNY and CDR2 SVGAGI (reference sequence).